A selection of T cell receptor beta chains follows, all from one sample in a study of regulatory and conventional T cells in RAG deficiency. Data came from immunoSEQ multiplex PCR; TCRdb stores just in-frame clones and leaves some out. The repertoire holds under 35,000 clones, with about 70% as singletons. The sample also formed part of further work on regulatory T cells.

The sequenced sample consisted of CD4+ effector T cells sorted from blood. These receptors were taken from a human donor in good health. Both conserved end residues are part of each CDR3. D genes are given only for firm matches. Some rows have no size entry. The others give once, few or many, or a class for an expanded clone.

d_gene	v_gene	j_gene	abundance	CDR3aa	CDR3nt
TRBD1	TRBV7-2	TRBJ1-4	NA	CASSLGVGTGYEKLFF	TGTGCCAGCAGCTTGGGGGTAGGGACAGGGTATGAAAAACTGTTTTTT
NA	TRBV6-1	TRBJ1-1	NA	CASSEQRTFGEAFF	TGTGCCAGCAGTGAACAGAGGACCTTTGGTGAAGCTTTCTTT
NA	TRBV18	TRBJ1-5	once	CASSPTPGDQPQHF	TGTGCCAGCTCACCGACTCCGGGCGATCAGCCCCAGCATTTT
NA	TRBV30	TRBJ2-2	once	CAWSKALSYAGELFF	TGTGCCTGGAGTAAAGCCCTTTCCTACGCCGGGGAGCTGTTTTTT
TRBD2	TRBV27	TRBJ2-1	NA	CATSRRGGGAYNEQFF	TGTGCCACCAGCCGGAGAGGCGGGGGGGCCTACAATGAGCAGTTCTTC
NA	TRBV9	TRBJ1-2	NA	CASSVDRGGQGGYTF	TGTGCCAGCAGCGTAGACCGCGGGGGGCAGGGTGGCTACACCTTC
NA	TRBV30	TRBJ1-5	few	CAWSVEGIQPQHF	TGTGCCTGGAGTGTAGAGGGGATTCAGCCCCAGCATTTT
NA	TRBV30	TRBJ2-4	once	CAWSKRAGTLAKNIQYF	TGTGCCTGGAGTAAGAGGGCGGGGACTCTAGCCAAAAACATTCAGTACTTC
NA	TRBV19	TRBJ2-5	NA	CASSLQGVSQETQYF	TGTGCCAGTAGCCTTCAGGGCGTCTCACAAGAGACCCAGTACTTC
NA	TRBV4-1	TRBJ1-2	NA	CASSPPIRGEDGYTF	TGCGCCAGCAGCCCCCCGATTCGGGGGGAGGATGGCTACACCTTC
NA	TRBV6-1	TRBJ1-1	NA	CAGTVNTEAFF	TGTGCCGGTACAGTTAACACTGAAGCTTTCTTT
TRBD1	TRBV7-3	TRBJ2-6	NA	CASSKDRDSGANVLTF	TGTGCCAGCAGCAAGGACAGGGACTCTGGGGCCAACGTCCTGACTTTC
NA	TRBV9	TRBJ1-2	NA	CASSVGAPKFNYGYTF	TGTGCCAGCAGCGTAGGGGCGCCTAAGTTCAACTATGGCTACACCTTC
TRBD1	TRBV29-1	TRBJ1-4	NA	CSVTSGGQRNEKLFF	TGCAGCGTTACCTCCGGGGGACAGCGGAATGAAAAACTGTTTTTT
NA	TRBV20-1	TRBJ1-1	few	CSARDQGRAFF	TGCAGTGCTAGAGACCAGGGCCGCGCTTTCTTT
NA	TRBV6-1	TRBJ1-2	once	CASSESNYGYTF	TGTGCCAGCAGTGAAAGTAACTATGGCTACACCTTC
NA	TRBV18	TRBJ1-2	NA	CASSPTADIYGYTF	TGTGCCAGCTCACCGACGGCAGATATCTATGGCTACACCTTC
TRBD1	TRBV2	TRBJ2-3	NA	CASTEDRVGTDTQYF	TGTGCCAGCACCGAGGACAGGGTGGGGACAGATACGCAGTATTTT
NA	TRBV27	TRBJ2-5	NA	CASSFHSDRLETQYF	TGTGCCAGCAGTTTCCACAGCGACAGGTTAGAGACCCAGTACTTC
NA	TRBV19	TRBJ2-1	NA	CASSIPRGQYNEQFF	TGTGCCAGTAGTATCCCCCGGGGCCAATACAATGAGCAGTTCTTC
NA	TRBV29-1	TRBJ1-4	NA	CSVFVGEKLFF	TGCAGCGTATTTGTGGGTGAAAAACTGTTTTTT
NA	TRBV7-3	TRBJ2-7	NA	CASSLGGGLKGEQYF	TGTGCCAGCAGCTTAGGCGGGGGCCTGAAGGGCGAGCAGTACTTC